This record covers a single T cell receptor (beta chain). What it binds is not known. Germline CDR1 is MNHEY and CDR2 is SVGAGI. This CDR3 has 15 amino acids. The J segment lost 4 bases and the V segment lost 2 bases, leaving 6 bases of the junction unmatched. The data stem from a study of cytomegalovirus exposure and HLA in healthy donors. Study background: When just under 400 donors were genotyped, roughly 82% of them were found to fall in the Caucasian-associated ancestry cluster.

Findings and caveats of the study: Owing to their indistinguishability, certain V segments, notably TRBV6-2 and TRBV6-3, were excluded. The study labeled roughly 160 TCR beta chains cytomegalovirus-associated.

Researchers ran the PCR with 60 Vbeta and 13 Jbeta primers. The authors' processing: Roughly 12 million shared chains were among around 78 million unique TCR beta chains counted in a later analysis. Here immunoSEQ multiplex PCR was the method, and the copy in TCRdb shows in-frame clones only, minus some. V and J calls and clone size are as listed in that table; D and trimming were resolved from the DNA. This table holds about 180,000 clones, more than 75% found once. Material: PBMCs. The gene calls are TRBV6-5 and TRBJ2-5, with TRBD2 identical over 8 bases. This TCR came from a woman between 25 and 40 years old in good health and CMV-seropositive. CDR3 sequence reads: CASSYSSGARETQYF. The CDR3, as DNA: TGTGCCAGCAGTTACAGTAGCGGGGCGCGAGAGACCCAGTACTTC.